The TCR beta chain under discussion was sequenced for a study of blood T cell repertoires in COVID-19. Background on the study: From the United States, Italy and Spain came samples of acute and convalescent COVID-19. T cells, B-cell-depleted T cells, or PBMCs provided the cDNA or gDNA that served as material.

Source study methods: Estimates of nucleated cell counts were drawn from the amplification of reference gene primers. Profiling relied on immunoSEQ multiplex PCR, and the TCRdb table lists in-frame clones only, not all of them. Clone size and the V and J calls come from that table; the DNA yielded D and trimming. The sample carries about 140,000 clones, about four fifths recorded once. CDR1 is SEHNR and CDR2 is FQNEAQ in the germline V gene (reference sequence). Trimming at V came to 1 base and at J to 6 bases, leaving 6 bases not matched to a gene. The CDR3 spans 16 residues. V is TRBV7-9 and J is TRBJ2-3; 11 bases are shared with TRBD2. Sequenced: peripheral blood. The sequence derives from an older man who had recovered from COVID-19. The CDR3 nucleotides are TGTGCCAGCAGCTTAGTCCGAACTAGCGGGAGTGATACGCAGTATTTT. Translation: CASSLVRTSGSDTQYF.